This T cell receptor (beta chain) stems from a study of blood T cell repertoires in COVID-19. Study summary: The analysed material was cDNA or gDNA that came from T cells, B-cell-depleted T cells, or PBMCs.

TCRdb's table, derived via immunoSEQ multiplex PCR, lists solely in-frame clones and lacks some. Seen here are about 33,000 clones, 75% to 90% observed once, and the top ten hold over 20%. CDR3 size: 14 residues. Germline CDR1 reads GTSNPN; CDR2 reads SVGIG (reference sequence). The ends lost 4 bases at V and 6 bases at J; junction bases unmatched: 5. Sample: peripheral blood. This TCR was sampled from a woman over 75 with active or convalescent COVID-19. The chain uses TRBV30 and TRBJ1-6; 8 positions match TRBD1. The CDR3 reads CAWKVGQGNSPLHF. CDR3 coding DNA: TGTGCCTGGAAAGTAGGACAGGGTAATTCACCCCTCCACTTT. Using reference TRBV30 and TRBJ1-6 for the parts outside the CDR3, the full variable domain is SQTIHQWPATLVQPVGSPLSLECTVEGTSNPNLYWYRQAAGRGLQLLFYSVGIGQISSEVPQNLSASRPQDRQFILSSKKLLLSDSGFYLCAWKVGQGNSPLHFGNGTRLTVT.